This T cell receptor beta chain derives from a study of cytomegalovirus exposure and HLA in healthy donors. Study conclusions and caveats: When analyzed later, a missense DCLRE1C variant was found to be linked to TCR beta V- and J-gene trimming. The classifier was said to identify cytomegalovirus status with high specificity and sensitivity. Presence/absence analyses assumed roughly uniform sequencing depth across donors, which may not hold.

Amplification used 60 Vbeta primers and 13 Jbeta primers. TCRdb's table, derived via immunoSEQ multiplex PCR, lists solely in-frame clones and lacks some. The sample has some 190,000 clones; over 65% are singletons. Of note for this clone: Its antigen remains unidentified.

V lost 3 bases, J lost 7 bases, and 13 bases stayed unmatched. CDR3 size: 16 residues. The germline V gene encodes CDR1 SGHRS and CDR2 YFSETQ. The chain couples TRBV5-1 to TRBJ1-2, with 9 bases aligning to TRBD1. The sample consisted of PBMCs. This TCR derives from a man aged 18 to 30 in good health and CMV-seronegative. The CDR3 sequence is CASSSALGQGESGYTF. The CDR3 DNA sequence: TGCGCCAGCAGCTCGGCCTTGGGACAGGGAGAATCTGGCTACACCTTC.